This entry lists 20 T cell receptor beta chains sequenced from one sample in a study of Tregs in tolerant kidney transplant recipients. Profiled with immunoSEQ multiplex PCR; TCRdb holds only in-frame clones, not every one. Recorded for this sample: 25,000 or so clones. The nonmyeloablative bone marrow transplants came from related graft donors, with transient mixed chimerism. The material sequenced was CD4+ T cells from blood (PBMCs), taken 6 months after the transplant. The receptors here all came from a human patient who received a combined kidney and bone marrow transplant. The graft donor may have given rise to some T cells.

Details on this clone: The missing CDR3 end, 3 residues past where the read stops, is filled in from the germline J gene. This chain uses TRBV5-1 with TRBJ2-3, with D possibly being TRBD1 (5 bases). The CDR3 is made up of 14 amino acids. The germline V gene has CDR1 SGHRS and CDR2 YFSETQ. This CDR3 reads CASSPDPLGPPQYF. CDR3 DNA (partial): TGCGCCAGCAGCCCTGACCCCCTGGGGCCGCCG.

Comments on this clone: The read comes to an end 3 residues before the CDR3 does, leaving the germline J gene to fill in the end. J is TRBJ2-7 and V is TRBV7-2; 9 nucleotides align to TRBD2. The germline V gene has CDR1 SGHTA and CDR2 FQGNSA. The CDR3 spans 15 residues. After removal of 5 bases from V and 4 bases from J, the junction contained 9 bases not matched to a gene. CDR3 amino acids: CASSEGGRASYEQYF. Partial CDR3 DNA: TGTGCCAGCAGCGAGGGCGGGAGGGCCTCGTACGAG.

Turning to this clone: The read halts 3 residues ahead of the CDR3 end, with the missing end drawn from the germline J gene. The V call is TRBV19, the J call TRBJ2-6; 11 bases align to TRBD1. Germline V gene data show CDR1 as LNHDA and CDR2 as SQIVND (reference sequence). The ends lost 4 bases at V and 3 bases at J; junction bases unmatched: 5. The CDR3 is 17 residues long. CDR3 sequence reads: CASSTGQGALGANVLTF. CDR3 bases read: TGTGCCAGTAGTACTGGACAGGGGGCGCTTGGGGCCAACGTC. Looking up the rest from reference TRBV19 and TRBJ2-6 gives the full variable domain: DGGITQSPKYLFRKEGQNVTLSCEQNLNHDAMYWYRQDPGQGLRLIYYSQIVNDFQKGDIAEGYSVSREKKESFPLTVTSAQKNPTAFYLCASSTGQGALGANVLTFGAGSRLTVL.

About this clone itself: The read stops 3 residues short of the end of the CDR3; the missing end is completed from the germline J gene. This rearrangement joins TRBV20-1 to TRBJ1-6; 8 bases fit TRBD1. The V gene end was trimmed by 6 bases and the J gene end by 6 bases; junction bases not matched to a gene: 13. CDR3 length: 16 residues. Looked up from germline, CDR1 is DFQATT and CDR2 is SNEGSKA (reference sequence). The CDR3 region is CSARRAQGAFNSPLHF. CDR3 DNA, as far as it was read: TGCAGTGCAAGGAGGGCTCAGGGGGCTTTTAATTCACCC.

Comment on this clone: The read comes to an end 3 residues before the CDR3 does, leaving the germline J gene to fill in the end. This chain uses TRBV12-3 or TRBV12-4 with TRBJ2-2; a weak D match, TRBD1 (5 bases). There are 14 residues in the CDR3. The ends were cut back, 10 bases at V and 2 bases at J, with 14 bases in the middle. The CDR3 bases that were read are TGTGCCATCCCCCGGACACCAAACACCGGGGAG. As protein: CAIPRTPNTGE. The CDR3 in its entirety is CAIPRTPNTGELFF.

In regard to this clone: Read coverage stops 3 residues before the CDR3 terminus; the germline J gene supplies the remainder. The rearrangement joins TRBV2 to TRBJ2-4; 7 bases align to TRBD2. The CDR3 is made up of 15 amino acids. Per germline, CDR1 SNHLY and CDR2 FYNNEI. Trimming removed 7 bases from V and 0 bases from J; junction bases left unmatched: 6. The part of the CDR3 DNA that was read is TGTGCCAGCAAGGTTGGGGGGGGAGCCAAAAACATT. Translated, it gives CASKVGGGAKNI. The full CDR3 sequence reads CASKVGGGAKNIQYF. The full variable domain, rest sourced from reference TRBV2 and TRBJ2-4, is EPEVTQTPSHQVTQMGQEVILRCVPISNHLYFYWYRQILGQKVEFLVSFYNNEISEKSEIFDDQFSVERPDGSNFTLKIRSTKLEDSAMYFCASKVGGGAKNIQYFGAGTRLSVL.

Concerning this clone: The CDR3 is cut off 3 residues early in the read; its end comes from the germline J gene. The chain links TRBV5-1 to TRBJ2-3; 10 positions agree with TRBD2. Germline V gene sequence: CDR1 SGHRS, CDR2 YFSETQ. The V gene end was trimmed by 1 base and the J gene end by 4 bases; junction bases not matched to a gene: 6. The CDR3 is made up of 16 amino acids. The part of the CDR3 DNA that was read is TGCGCCAGCAGCTTGTTTCCGGGACTAGCGTCAGATACG. Translating gives CASSLFPGLASDT. The full CDR3 reads CASSLFPGLASDTQYF.

CDR3 loop: CSALSLKETQYF. The CDR3 bases that were read are TGCAGTGCCCTATCCCTAAAAGAGACC. The rearrangement links TRBV20-1 to TRBJ2-5; no definite D call. The read ends 3 residues before the CDR3 terminus; that terminus is restored from the germline J gene. The CDR3 is made up of 12 amino acids. The V gene lost 6 bases and the J gene lost 3 bases, with 11 bases spanning the gap. Germline loops: CDR1 DFQATT, CDR2 SNEGSKA (reference sequence).

Of note for this clone: The DNA ends 3 residues before the CDR3 does, and the rest of the CDR3 is filled in from the germline J gene. V and J are TRBV2 and TRBJ2-5; possibly TRBD2 for D (6 bases). The V and J ends lost 6 bases and 7 bases respectively, with 21 bases between them. CDR1 is SNHLY and CDR2 is FYNNEI in the germline V gene. This CDR3 has 15 amino acids. CDR3 protein: CASSPGLGVVGTQYF. The covered CDR3 bases are TGTGCCAGCAGCCCGGGACTTGGGGTTGTAGGGACC.

Concerning this clone: The CDR3 goes on 3 residues after the read ends, and that part is filled in from the germline J gene. The J gene is TRBJ2-3, the V gene TRBV7-2; D is undetermined. The CDR3 length is 13 residues. V was shortened by 5 bases and J by 3 bases, with 9 bases between the two germline ends. Germline values: CDR1 SGHTA, CDR2 FQGNSA. CDR3: CASSAAGTDTQYF. The sequenced CDR3 bases are TGTGCCAGCAGCGCGGCCGGTACAGATACG. Together with reference TRBV7-2 and TRBJ2-3, the CDR3 gives the full variable domain: GAGVSQSPSNKVTEKGKDVELRCDPISGHTALYWYRQSLGQGLEFLIYFQGNSAPDKSGLPSDRFSAERTGGSVSTLTIQRTQQEDSAVYLCASSAAGTDTQYFGPGTRLTVL.

On this clone: The read halts 3 residues ahead of the CDR3 end, with the missing end drawn from the germline J gene. The chain is built from TRBV2 and TRBJ2-2, with D perhaps matching TRBD2 (5 bases). The germline V and J ends were trimmed by 8 bases and 6 bases, with 16 bases remaining between them. The germline V gene encodes CDR1 SNHLY and CDR2 FYNNEI. This CDR3 contains 14 residues. Here the CDR3 reads CASRADGRSGELFF. CDR3 bases read: TGTGCCAGCCGAGCGGACGGGCGTTCCGGGGAG.

For this clone: The observed sequence ends 3 residues before the CDR3 terminus, with the missing tail filled in from the germline J gene. The chain combines TRBV19 with TRBJ1-5; TRBD1 matches at 10 bases. Unmatched junction bases numbered 9, after V lost 6 bases and J lost 7 bases. The CDR3 is 15 residues long. The V gene's germline CDR1 is LNHDA and CDR2 SQIVND (reference sequence). The covered CDR3 bases are TGTGCCAGTAGACGGCCGGGACAGGGGCAACAGCCC. This encodes CASRRPGQGQQP. The entire CDR3 protein is CASRRPGQGQQPQHF.

Partial CDR3 DNA: TGTGCCAGCAGCTTAATGAGCGGGAGGTTGAATGAG. Translated: CASSLMSGRLNE. The entire CDR3 protein is CASSLMSGRLNEQFF. The chain couples TRBV11-3 to TRBJ2-1, with 9 bases aligning to TRBD2. The read gets to within 3 residues of the CDR3 end, and the germline J gene fills in the rest. Germline V gene sequence: CDR1 SGHNT, CDR2 YENEEA. V lost 2 bases, J lost 7 bases, and 6 bases stayed unmatched. This CDR3 is built from 15 residues.

With regard to this clone: The sequence runs out 3 residues before the end of the CDR3; the remainder is reconstructed from the germline J gene. The chain links TRBV20-1 to TRBJ2-7; D remains ambiguous. CDR3 length: 14 amino acids. V lost 0 bases and J lost 2, with 11 bases in between. CDR1 and CDR2 (germline): DFQATT, SNEGSKA (reference sequence). The chain's CDR3 is CSARDVAEAYEQYF. The CDR3 DNA, read in part, is TGCAGTGCTAGAGATGTAGCCGAGGCCTACGAG.

With regard to this clone: Coverage ceases 3 residues before the CDR3 finishes, and the germline J gene fills in the end. This rearrangement joins TRBV10-3 to TRBJ2-7; D is perhaps TRBD1 (6 bases). V was trimmed by 5 bases and J by 4 bases, leaving 18 bases between them. This CDR3 has 15 amino acids. CDR1 is ENHRY and CDR2 is SYGVKD in the germline V gene. The CDR3 here is CAISRTDRKRYEQYF. CDR3 DNA (partial): TGTGCCATCAGTAGAACAGACAGGAAGAGGTACGAG.

Of note for this clone: The DNA ends 3 residues before the CDR3 does, and the rest of the CDR3 is filled in from the germline J gene. V is TRBV11-3 and J is TRBJ1-4, with 8 bases identical to TRBD1. The CDR3 length is 15 residues. With V trimmed by 5 bases and J by 6 bases, 8 bases remained unmatched. Germline V gene data show CDR1 as SGHNT and CDR2 as YENEEA. The covered CDR3 bases are TGTGCCAGCAGCCCTGGACAGGGAAGGGATGAAAAA. Protein sequence: CASSPGQGRDEK. The whole CDR3 region reads CASSPGQGRDEKLFF.

Remarks on this clone: The read terminates 3 residues ahead of where the CDR3 ends, so the germline J gene completes it. The rearrangement joins TRBV19 to TRBJ1-5; 7 nucleotides line up with TRBD1. Germline-derived CDR1 and CDR2 are LNHDA and SQIVND (reference sequence). V shed 6 bases, J shed 0 bases, and the junction held 5 bases outside the gene matches. The CDR3 length is 15 residues. CDR3 DNA (partial): TGTGCCAGTAGACGTACAGGGGATAGCAATCAGCCC. It codes for CASRRTGDSNQP. The whole CDR3 sequence reads CASRRTGDSNQPQHF. Full variable domain (rest looked up from reference TRBV19 and TRBJ1-5): DGGITQSPKYLFRKEGQNVTLSCEQNLNHDAMYWYRQDPGQGLRLIYYSQIVNDFQKGDIAEGYSVSREKKESFPLTVTSAQKNPTAFYLCASRRTGDSNQPQHFGDGTRLSIL.

Points on this clone: The read gets to within 3 residues of the CDR3 end, and the germline J gene fills in the rest. This chain joins TRBV19 and TRBJ2-7; 7 bases match TRBD2. The CDR3 totals 14 residues. V dropped 3 bases and J dropped 5; count of bases not matched to a gene: 7. Germline values: CDR1 LNHDA, CDR2 SQIVND (reference sequence). The covered CDR3 bases are TGTGCCAGTAGTATTATGCAGCGGGGAGACGAG. Amino acid sequence: CASSIMQRGDE. The CDR3 reads in full as CASSIMQRGDEQYF. Drawing the rest from reference TRBV19 and TRBJ2-7, the complete variable domain is DGGITQSPKYLFRKEGQNVTLSCEQNLNHDAMYWYRQDPGQGLRLIYYSQIVNDFQKGDIAEGYSVSREKKESFPLTVTSAQKNPTAFYLCASSIMQRGDEQYFGPGTRLTVT.

Incomplete CDR3 DNA: TGTGCCAGCAGGCCTTTTGGGGGCAGGGAGACC. Its translation is CASRPFGGRET. The entire CDR3 is CASRPFGGRETQYF. The rearrangement joins TRBV12-3 or TRBV12-4 to TRBJ2-5; D is possibly TRBD1 (6 bases). The observed sequence ends 3 residues before the CDR3 terminus, with the missing tail filled in from the germline J gene. The CDR3 sequence is 14 residues long. Trimming left V 6 bases short and J 5 bases short, with 16 bases between.

Notes on this clone: The read ends 3 residues before the CDR3 terminus; that terminus is restored from the germline J gene. This chain joins TRBV2 and TRBJ2-3; the D is unclear. This CDR3 contains 11 residues. Germline CDR1 reads SNHLY; CDR2 reads FYNNEI. V shed 1 base and J shed 7 bases, with 3 bases lying between them. This chain's CDR3 is CASSEVYTQYF. The sequenced CDR3 bases are TGTGCCAGCAGTGAAGTCTATACG.